The sequence of this TCR beta chain was determined in a study of blood T cell repertoires in COVID-19. Study overall: From the United States, Italy and Spain came samples of acute and convalescent COVID-19. T cells, B-cell-depleted T cells, or PBMCs provided the cDNA or gDNA that served as material.

The CDR3 consists of 12 residues. CDR1 and CDR2 from the germline V gene are GTSNPN and SVGIG (reference sequence). Trimming removed 3 bases at V and 10 bases at J, with 13 bases between. The authors' processing: Reference gene primer amplification yielded estimated nucleated cell counts. Clones were read by immunoSEQ multiplex PCR, and TCRdb kept only the in-frame ones, dropping some. D and trimming come from the DNA, and the V and J calls and clone size come from that table. This sample has more than 200,000 clones, with roughly 80% found just once. The chain links TRBV30 to TRBJ1-5; D may be TRBD1 (6 bases). Sequenced: peripheral blood. The clonotype was recovered from a woman aged 40 to 50 with active or convalescent COVID-19. CDR3 loop: CAWRQGSHPQHF. The CDR3, as DNA: TGTGCCTGGAGGCAGGGGAGTCATCCCCAGCATTTT.